This T cell receptor beta chain was observed in a study of CD8 T cells in ankylosing spondylitis. Study conclusions and caveats: Reactive arthritis synovial fluid and blood previously showed some of these motif variants. Those disease-linked clones were CD8+; they were also relatively rare in peripheral blood. Blood from ankylosing spondylitis patients appeared to carry a characteristic roughly eight-variant TCR beta motif. Enrichment of disease-linked clones was reportedly significant in matched ankylosing spondylitis synovial fluid.

Per the germline V gene, CDR1 is SGHTA and CDR2 is FQGNSA. This CDR3 has 14 residues. The V end lost 5 bases, the J end lost 3 bases, and 13 bases lay between the germline ends. Making use of molecular barcodes, quantitative 5'-RACE generated TCR beta libraries. A single record per CDR3 protein comes from TCRdb applying MiXCR to the 5' RACE reads. The sample holds about 460,000 distinct CDR3 sequences, about 5.4% seen once. This clonotype was detected ten times or more. Its antigen is unknown. The chain couples TRBV7-2 to TRBJ1-1; D call uncertain. The receptor's source is a male donor with ankylosing spondylitis. The sample was blood, either unsorted or a sorted T cell fraction (not recorded which). In DNA form, the CDR3 reads TGTGCCAGCAGCCTGACGCCAACTTACACTGAAGCTTTCTTT. This gives the protein CASSLTPTYTEAFF.